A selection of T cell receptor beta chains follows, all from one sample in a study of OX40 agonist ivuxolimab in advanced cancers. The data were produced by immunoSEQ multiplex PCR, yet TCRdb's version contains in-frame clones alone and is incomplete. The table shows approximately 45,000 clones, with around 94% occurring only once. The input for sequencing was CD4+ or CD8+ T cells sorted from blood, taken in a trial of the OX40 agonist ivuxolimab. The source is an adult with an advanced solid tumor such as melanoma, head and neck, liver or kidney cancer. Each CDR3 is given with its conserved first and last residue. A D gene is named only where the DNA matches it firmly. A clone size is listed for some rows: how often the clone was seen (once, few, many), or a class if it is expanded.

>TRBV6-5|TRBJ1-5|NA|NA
CASSHPTAGNQPQHF
TGTGCCAGCTCCCATCCGACAGCCGGCAATCAGCCCCAGCATTTT
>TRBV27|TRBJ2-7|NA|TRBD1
CASSPRTGFTYEQYF
TGTGCCAGCAGTCCCCGGACAGGATTCACCTACGAGCAGTACTTC
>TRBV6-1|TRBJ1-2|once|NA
CASSDAWGAGGYTF
TGTGCCAGCAGTGATGCTTGGGGCGCAGGGGGCTACACCTTC
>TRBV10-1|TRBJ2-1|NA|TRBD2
CASSESKASGSGIKNEQFF
TGCGCCAGCAGTGAGTCTAAGGCTAGCGGGAGTGGGATTAAGAATGAGCAGTTCTTC
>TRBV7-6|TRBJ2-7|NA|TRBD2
CASSLVSGSLAGVNEQYF
TGTGCCAGCAGCTTAGTTTCGGGATCACTAGCGGGAGTTAACGAGCAGTACTTC
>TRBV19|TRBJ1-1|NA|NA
CASTVDSPSNTEAFF
TGTGCCAGTACGGTTGATTCCCCTTCCAACACTGAAGCTTTCTTT
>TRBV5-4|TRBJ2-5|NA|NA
CASSSTQETQYF
TGTGCCAGCAGCTCCACACAAGAGACCCAGTACTTC
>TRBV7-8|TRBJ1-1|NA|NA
CASRSGTMNTEAFF
TGTGCCAGCAGGTCCGGGACAATGAACACTGAAGCTTTCTTT
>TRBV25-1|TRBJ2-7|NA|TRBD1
CASSDYRDREASEQYF
TGTGCCAGCAGTGATTACCGGGACAGGGAGGCTAGCGAGCAGTACTTC
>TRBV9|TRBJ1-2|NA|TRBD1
CASSGLGTGSNYGYTF
TGTGCCAGCAGCGGATTGGGGACAGGGTCTAACTATGGCTACACCTTC
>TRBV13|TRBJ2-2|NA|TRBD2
CASSSWGLAGGGTGELFF
TGTGCCAGCAGCTCGTGGGGACTAGCGGGAGGAGGTACCGGGGAGCTGTTTTTT
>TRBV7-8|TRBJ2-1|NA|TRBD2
CASSLSQAGARNEQFF
TGTGCCAGCAGCTTATCTCAGGCGGGAGCTCGGAATGAGCAGTTCTTC
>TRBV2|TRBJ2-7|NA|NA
CASSEPGYEEQYF
TGTGCCAGCAGTGAGCCCGGGTACGAAGAGCAGTACTTC
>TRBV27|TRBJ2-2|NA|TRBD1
CASSPDWTGANTGELFF
TGTGCCAGCAGTCCGGACTGGACAGGGGCGAACACCGGGGAGCTGTTTTTT
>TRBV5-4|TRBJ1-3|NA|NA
CASSFSGNTIYF
TGTGCCAGCAGCTTTTCTGGAAACACCATATATTTT
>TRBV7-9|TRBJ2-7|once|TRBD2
CASTGGLGGATYEQYF
TGTGCCAGCACCGGGGGGTTGGGAGGGGCCACCTACGAGCAGTACTTC
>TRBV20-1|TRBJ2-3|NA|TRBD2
CSASSPSGRLF
TGCAGTGCTAGTTCCCCTAGCGGGAGACTATTT
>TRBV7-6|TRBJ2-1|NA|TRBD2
CASSLGGRAGTTWDNEQFF
TGTGCCAGCAGCTTAGGCGGACGGGCCGGGACTACCTGGGACAATGAGCAGTTCTTC
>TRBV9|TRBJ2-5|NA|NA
CARSVGGGGAKETQYF
TGTGCCCGCAGCGTAGGGGGAGGGGGCGCGAAGGAGACCCAGTACTTC
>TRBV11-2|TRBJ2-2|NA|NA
CASSLAAGPTGELFF
TGTGCCAGCAGCTTAGCGGCAGGGCCCACCGGGGAGCTGTTTTTT
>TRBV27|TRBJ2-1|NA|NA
CASSSGTYNEQFF
TGTGCCAGCAGTTCCGGGACTTACAATGAGCAGTTCTTC
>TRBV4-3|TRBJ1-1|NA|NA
CASSQEGEGDTEAFF
TGCGCCAGCAGCCAAGAGGGCGAAGGAGACACTGAAGCTTTCTTT
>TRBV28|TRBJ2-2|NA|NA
CASSFTGDFTGELFF
TGTGCCAGCAGTTTCACGGGGGACTTCACCGGGGAGCTGTTTTTT
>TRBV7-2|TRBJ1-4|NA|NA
CASSAGEKLFF
TGTGCCAGCAGCGCGGGTGAAAAACTGTTTTTT
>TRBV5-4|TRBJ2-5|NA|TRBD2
CASSLAGGRETQYF
TGTGCCAGCAGCCTAGCGGGAGGACGGGAGACCCAGTACTTC
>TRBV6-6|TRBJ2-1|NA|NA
CASSYGVNEQFF
TGTGCCAGCAGTTACGGTGTGAATGAGCAGTTCTTC
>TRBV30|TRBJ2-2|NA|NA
CAWSDNTGELFF
TGTGCCTGGAGTGATAACACCGGGGAGCTGTTTTTT